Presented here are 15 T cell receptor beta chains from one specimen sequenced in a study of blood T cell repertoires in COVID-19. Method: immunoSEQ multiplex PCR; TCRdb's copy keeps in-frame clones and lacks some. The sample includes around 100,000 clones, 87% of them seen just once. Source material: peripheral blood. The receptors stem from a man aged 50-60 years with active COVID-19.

CDR3 loop: CSARTSYEQYF. The CDR3 nucleotides are TGCAGTGCTAGGACTAGCTACGAGCAGTACTTC. The genes are TRBV20-1 and TRBJ2-7; a weak D match, TRBD2 (6 bases). Germline V gives CDR1 DFQATT, CDR2 SNEGSKA (reference sequence). Trimming removed 3 bases at V and 3 bases at J, with 6 bases between. The CDR3 length is 11 residues.

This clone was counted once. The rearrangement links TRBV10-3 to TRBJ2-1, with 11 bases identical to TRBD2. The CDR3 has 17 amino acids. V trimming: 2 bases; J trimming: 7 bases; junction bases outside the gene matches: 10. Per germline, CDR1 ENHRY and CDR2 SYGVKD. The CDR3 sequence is CAISEPHPSGGPNEQFF. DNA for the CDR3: TGTGCCATCAGTGAGCCGCACCCTAGCGGGGGGCCGAATGAGCAGTTCTTC.

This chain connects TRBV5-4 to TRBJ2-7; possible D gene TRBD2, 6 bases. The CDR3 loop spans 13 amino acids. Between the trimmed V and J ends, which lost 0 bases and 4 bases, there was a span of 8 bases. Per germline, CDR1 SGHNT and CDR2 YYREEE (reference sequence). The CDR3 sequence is CASSLDGGYEQYF. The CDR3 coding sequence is TGTGCCAGCAGCTTGGATGGGGGGTACGAGCAGTACTTC.

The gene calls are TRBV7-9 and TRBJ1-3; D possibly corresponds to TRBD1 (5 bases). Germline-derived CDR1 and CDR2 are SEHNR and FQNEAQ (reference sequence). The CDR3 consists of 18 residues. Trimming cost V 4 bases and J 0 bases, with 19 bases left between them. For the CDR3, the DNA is TGTGCCAGCAGCTCACGGGGGAACGCAGGCCTCTCTGGAAACACCATATATTTT. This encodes CASSSRGNAGLSGNTIYF.

Written as DNA, the CDR3 is TGTGCCAGCATGGCGGGAGGTACCTACAATGAGCAGTTCTTC. Its protein is CASMAGGTYNEQFF. The chain links TRBV3-1 (or the pseudogene TRBV3-2) to TRBJ2-1, with 8 bases identical to TRBD2. CDR1 and CDR2 (germline): LGHDT, YNNKEL (reference sequence). This CDR3 spans 14 amino acids. The V and J ends lost 7 bases and 2 bases, in that order; junction bases with no gene match: 4.

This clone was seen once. CDR3 sequence reads: CASSYQGKQYF. In DNA form, the CDR3 reads TGTGCCAGCAGTTACCAGGGGAAGCAGTACTTC. This rearrangement joins TRBV6-5 to TRBJ2-7, with D perhaps matching TRBD1 (6 bases). V lost 2 bases and J lost 8, with 7 bases in between. The CDR3 has 11 residues. Germline loops: CDR1 MNHEY, CDR2 SVGAGI.

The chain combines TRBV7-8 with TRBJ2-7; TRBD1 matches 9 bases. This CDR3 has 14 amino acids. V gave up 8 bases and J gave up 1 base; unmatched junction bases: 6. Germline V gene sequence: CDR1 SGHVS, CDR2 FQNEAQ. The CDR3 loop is CASRTDRGSYEQYF. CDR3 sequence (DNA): TGTGCCAGCCGCACTGACAGGGGGTCCTACGAGCAGTACTTC.

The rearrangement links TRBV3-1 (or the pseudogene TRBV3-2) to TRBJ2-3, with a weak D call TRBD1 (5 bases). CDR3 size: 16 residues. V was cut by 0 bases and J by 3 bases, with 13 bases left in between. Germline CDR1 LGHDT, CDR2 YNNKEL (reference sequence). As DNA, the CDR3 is TGTGCCAGCAGCCAAGATCCCGTTAGGGGTACAGATACGCAGTATTTT. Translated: CASSQDPVRGTDTQYF.

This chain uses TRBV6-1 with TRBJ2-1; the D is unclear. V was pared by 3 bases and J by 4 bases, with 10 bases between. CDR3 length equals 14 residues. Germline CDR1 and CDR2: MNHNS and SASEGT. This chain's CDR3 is CASSDRDEYNEQFF. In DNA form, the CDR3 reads TGTGCCAGCAGTGACCGCGATGAATACAATGAGCAGTTCTTC.

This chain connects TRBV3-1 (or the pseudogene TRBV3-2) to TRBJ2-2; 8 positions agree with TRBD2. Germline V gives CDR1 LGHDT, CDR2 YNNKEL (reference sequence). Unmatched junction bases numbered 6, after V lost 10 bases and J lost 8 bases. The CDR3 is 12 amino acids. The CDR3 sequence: CATAAGGGELFF. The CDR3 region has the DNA TGTGCCACCGCGGCGGGGGGTGGGGAGCTGTTTTTT.

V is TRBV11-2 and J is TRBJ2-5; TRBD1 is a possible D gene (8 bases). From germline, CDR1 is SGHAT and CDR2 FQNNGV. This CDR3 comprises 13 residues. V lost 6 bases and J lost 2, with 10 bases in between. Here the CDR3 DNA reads TGTGCCAGCAGACAGGGGGGGCAAGAGACCCAGTACTTC. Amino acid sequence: CASRQGGQETQYF.

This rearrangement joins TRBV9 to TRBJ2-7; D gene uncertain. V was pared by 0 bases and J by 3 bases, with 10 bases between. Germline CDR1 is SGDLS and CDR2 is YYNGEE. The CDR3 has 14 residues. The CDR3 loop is CASSVEMRGYEQYF. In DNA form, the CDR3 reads TGTGCCAGCAGCGTAGAGATGAGAGGCTACGAGCAGTACTTC. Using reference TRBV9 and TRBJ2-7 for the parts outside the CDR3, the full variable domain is DSGVTQTPKHLITATGQRVTLRCSPRSGDLSVYWYQQSLDQGLQFLIQYYNGEERAKGNILERFSAQQFPDLHSELNLSSLELGDSALYFCASSVEMRGYEQYFGPGTRLTVT.

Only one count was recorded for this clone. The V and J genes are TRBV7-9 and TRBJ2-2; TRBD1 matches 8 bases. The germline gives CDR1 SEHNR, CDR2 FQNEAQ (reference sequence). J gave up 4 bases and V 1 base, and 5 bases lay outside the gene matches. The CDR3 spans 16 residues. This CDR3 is CASSLDGQGATGELFF. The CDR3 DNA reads TGTGCCAGCAGCTTAGATGGGCAGGGGGCCACCGGGGAGCTGTTTTTT.

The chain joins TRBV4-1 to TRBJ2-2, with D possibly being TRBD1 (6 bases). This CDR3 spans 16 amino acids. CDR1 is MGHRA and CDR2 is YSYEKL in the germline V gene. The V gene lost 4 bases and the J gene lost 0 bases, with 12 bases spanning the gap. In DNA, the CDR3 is TGCGCCAGCAGCCTCCGACAGGTAACGAACACCGGGGAGCTGTTTTTT. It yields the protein CASSLRQVTNTGELFF.

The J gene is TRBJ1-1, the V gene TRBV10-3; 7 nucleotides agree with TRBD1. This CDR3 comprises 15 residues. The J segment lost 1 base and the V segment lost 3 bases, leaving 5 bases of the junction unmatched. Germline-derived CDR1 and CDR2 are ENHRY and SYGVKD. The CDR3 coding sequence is TGTGCCATCAGTGACCGACAGGGAAAGAACACTGAAGCTTTCTTT. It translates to CAISDRQGKNTEAFF.